These 32 T cell receptor beta chains originate from one sample sequenced in a study of OX40 agonist ivuxolimab in advanced cancers. The assay was immunoSEQ multiplex PCR, and TCRdb's table has in-frame clones only and misses some. The data hold approximately 92,000 clones, with about four fifths observed a single time. The sample consisted of CD4+ or CD8+ T cells sorted from blood, taken in a trial of the OX40 agonist ivuxolimab. Receptor source: an adult with an advanced solid tumor such as melanoma, head and neck, liver or kidney cancer.

J is TRBJ2-3 and V is TRBV11-2; 10 nucleotides agree with TRBD2. CDR1 and CDR2 (germline): SGHAT, FQNNGV. The length of the CDR3 is 14 residues. V gave up 6 bases and J gave up 6 bases; unmatched junction bases: 6. The CDR3 protein is CASSPSGSGDTQYF. In DNA form, the CDR3 reads TGTGCCAGCAGTCCTAGCGGGAGCGGTGATACGCAGTATTTT.

The chain links TRBV2 to TRBJ2-1; no firm D call. Deletions cut 5 bases from V and 5 bases from J, with 4 bases between. CDR1 and CDR2 from the germline V gene are SNHLY and FYNNEI. The length of the CDR3 is 11 residues. CDR3: CASSTDNEQFF. DNA for the CDR3: TGTGCCAGCAGTACAGACAATGAGCAGTTCTTC.

The V and J genes are TRBV4-3 and TRBJ2-1, with 8 bases identical to TRBD2. V was pared by 0 bases and J by 12 bases, with 19 bases of the junction left unmatched. Looked up from germline, CDR1 is LGHNA and CDR2 is YSLEER. The CDR3 has 18 amino acids. The CDR3 is CASSQDRGERGQRLGQFF. In DNA, the CDR3 is TGCGCCAGCAGCCAAGACCGCGGGGAGCGGGGGCAGCGGCTGGGGCAGTTCTTC.

The V and J genes are TRBV2 and TRBJ2-3; 8 nucleotides agree with TRBD2. Losses at the gene ends were 6 bases for V and 3 bases for J; bases not matched to a gene: 20. Germline V CDR1 and CDR2: SNHLY, FYNNEI. The CDR3 is 19 amino acids. The CDR3: CASRQRTLKRENSTDTQYF. Here the CDR3 DNA reads TGTGCCAGCAGACAAAGGACCTTAAAGCGGGAGAATAGTACAGATACGCAGTATTTT.

The chain couples TRBV30 to TRBJ2-5; 7 nucleotides line up with TRBD1. The V gene end was trimmed by 4 bases and the J gene end by 1 base; junction bases not matched to a gene: 15. Germline V gene data show CDR1 as GTSNPN and CDR2 as SVGIG (reference sequence). The CDR3 runs to 17 residues. This chain's CDR3 is CAWTTIPGQPFQETQYF. The CDR3 coding sequence is TGTGCCTGGACCACAATCCCGGGACAGCCTTTCCAAGAGACCCAGTACTTC.

This clone was counted a single time. The chain joins TRBV5-6 to TRBJ1-1, with D unresolved. V was clipped by 0 bases and J by 0 bases, with 12 bases between them. Germline CDR1 is SGHDT and CDR2 is YYEEEE. The CDR3 has 16 residues. CDR3 protein: CASSLGTERMNTEAFF. In DNA form, the CDR3 reads TGTGCCAGCAGCTTGGGGACGGAGAGGATGAACACTGAAGCTTTCTTT.

This chain uses TRBV7-6 with TRBJ2-5; tentatively, D is TRBD1 (5 bases). The assigned J gene may be wrong: the sequence end matches TRBJ2-7 better. Germline V gene data show CDR1 as SGHVS and CDR2 as FNYEAQ. The length of the CDR3 is 14 residues. CDR3 residues: CASSARQSSYEQYF. Written as DNA, the CDR3 is TGTGCCAGCAGCGCCCGACAGAGCTCCTACGAGCAGTACTTC.

The gene calls are TRBV6-5 and TRBJ1-2, with 9 bases lining up with TRBD1. The CDR3 runs to 15 residues. V was clipped by 6 bases and J by 13 bases; unmatched bases: 18. Per germline, CDR1 MNHEY and CDR2 SVGAGI. Here the CDR3 DNA reads TGTGCCAGCAGCCGCTTAGGGGCGGACAGGGGACGATTCACCTTC. Translation: CASSRLGADRGRFTF.

The chain uses TRBV6-5 and TRBJ1-3; D is perhaps TRBD1 (6 bases). Trimming shortened V by 2 bases and J by 4 bases, and 9 bases separated the two germline ends. The CDR3 runs to 14 residues. Germline CDR1 is MNHEY and CDR2 is SVGAGI. CDR3: CASSYGGPGNTIYF. The CDR3 region has the DNA TGTGCCAGCAGTTACGGGGGGCCAGGAAACACCATATATTTT.

This chain links TRBV30 with TRBJ1-5; the D gene is possibly TRBD1 (6 bases). Looked up from germline, CDR1 is GTSNPN and CDR2 is SVGIG (reference sequence). The CDR3 runs 15 residues. V was trimmed by 1 base and J by 0 bases, leaving 10 bases between them. In DNA form, the CDR3 reads TGTGCCTGGAGTGAAACAGGGTATAGCAATCAGCCCCAGCATTTT. Translation gives CAWSETGYSNQPQHF.

The genes are TRBV6-5 and TRBJ1-6; unclear D gene. The CDR3 has 16 amino acids. V was trimmed by 2 bases and J by 7 bases, leaving 15 bases between them. Per germline, CDR1 MNHEY and CDR2 SVGAGI. The CDR3 DNA reads as TGTGCCAGCAGTTACGCCCGGCCGGGTGCGAATTCACCCCTCCACTTT. Its protein product is CASSYARPGANSPLHF.

The chain is built from TRBV5-1 and TRBJ2-7, with 9 bases identical to TRBD2. This CDR3 is 14 amino acids long. In germline, CDR1 is SGHRS, CDR2 YFSETQ. The V and J ends lost 4 bases and 5 bases, in that order; junction bases with no gene match: 7. CDR3 region: CASSRLAGPDEQYF. CDR3 DNA sequence: TGCGCCAGCAGCAGGCTAGCGGGACCTGACGAGCAGTACTTC. The full variable domain, rest sourced from reference TRBV5-1 and TRBJ2-7, is KAGVTQTPRYLIKTRGQQVTLSCSPISGHRSVSWYQQTPGQGLQFLFEYFSETQRNKGNFPGRFSGRQFSNSRSEMNVSTLELGDSALYLCASSRLAGPDEQYFGPGTRLTVT.

Details on this clone: The same CDR3 can be traced to other DNA sequences in this sample. Here the CDR3 DNA reads TGTGCCAGCAGCTTAGCTAGCGGTTCCTACGAGCAGTACTTC. Its translation is CASSLASGSYEQYF. V gene TRBV7-2 combines with J gene TRBJ2-7; D is perhaps TRBD2 (6 bases). Germline V CDR1 and CDR2: SGHTA, FQGNSA. The V and J ends lost 0 bases and 1 base respectively, with 7 bases between them. The CDR3 length is 14 residues.

This clone was recorded only once. This chain uses TRBV11-2 with TRBJ2-2, with D perhaps TRBD2 (6 bases). CDR1 is SGHAT, CDR2 FQNNGV, per germline. There are 13 residues in the CDR3. Trimming took off 5 bases at V and 5 bases at J, with 9 bases between the two ends. The CDR3 protein is CASSPTRTGELFF. The CDR3 DNA is TGTGCCAGCAGCCCGACTAGGACCGGGGAGCTGTTTTTT.

The chain has TRBV14 and TRBJ2-7; 8 nucleotides line up with TRBD1. The CDR3 runs to 16 residues. V lost 1 base and J lost 3; bases outside the gene matches: 8. Germline V gene sequence: CDR1 SGHDN, CDR2 FVKESK. This chain's CDR3 is CASSQVSTGGFYEQYF. CDR3 DNA: TGTGCCAGCAGCCAAGTCAGTACAGGGGGATTCTACGAGCAGTACTTC. Based on the CDR3 plus reference TRBV14 and TRBJ2-7, the full variable domain is EAGVTQFPSHSVIEKGQTVTLRCDPISGHDNLYWYRRVMGKEIKFLLHFVKESKQDESGMPNNRFLAERTGGTYSTLKVQPAELEDSGVYFCASSQVSTGGFYEQYFGPGTRLTVT.

With respect to this clone: Other DNA sequences of this sample code for an identical CDR3. This chain links TRBV12-5 with TRBJ2-3, with D possibly being TRBD2 (6 bases). Germline V gene data show CDR1 as LGHNT and CDR2 as FRNRAP. V gave up 0 bases and J gave up 1 base, with 11 bases separating them. The CDR3 length is 16 residues. The CDR3 reads CASGLVLGGGTDTQYF. CDR3 in DNA: TGTGCTAGTGGTTTGGTACTTGGAGGGGGCACAGATACGCAGTATTTT.

The chain carries TRBV7-9 and TRBJ1-5; possible D gene TRBD1, 6 bases. This CDR3 has 16 residues. Looked up from germline, CDR1 is SEHNR and CDR2 is FQNEAQ (reference sequence). V was cut by 3 bases and J by 0 bases, with 12 bases left in between. The CDR3 reads CASSLGGAYSNQPQHF. CDR3 in DNA: TGTGCCAGCAGCTTGGGGGGGGCTTATAGCAATCAGCCCCAGCATTTT. The variable domain in full, completed from reference TRBV7-9 and TRBJ1-5, reads DTGVSQNPRHKITKRGQNVTFRCDPISEHNRLYWYRQTLGQGPEFLTYFQNEAQLEKSRLLSDRFSAERPKGSFSTLEIQRTEQGDSAMYLCASSLGGAYSNQPQHFGDGTRLSIL.

This rearrangement joins TRBV11-2 to TRBJ2-3, with D possibly being TRBD1 (5 bases). The CDR3 spans 15 residues. Germline CDR1 SGHAT, CDR2 FQNNGV. V was shortened by 2 bases and J by 1 base, with 10 bases between the two germline ends. CDR3 region: CASSLQGAGTDTQYF. The DNA for the CDR3 is TGTGCCAGCAGCTTACAGGGCGCTGGCACAGATACGCAGTATTTT. The full variable domain, rest sourced from reference TRBV11-2 and TRBJ2-3, is EAGVAQSPRYKIIEKRQSVAFWCNPISGHATLYWYQQILGQGPKLLIQFQNNGVVDDSQLPKDRFSAERLKGVDSTLKIQPAKLEDSAVYLCASSLQGAGTDTQYFGPGTRLTVL.

In its sample, this clone was seen once. The V call is TRBV19, the J call TRBJ1-2; 7 bases map to TRBD1. There are 14 residues in the CDR3. V lost 3 bases, J lost 4 bases, and 5 bases stayed unmatched. Germline-derived CDR1 and CDR2 are LNHDA and SQIVND (reference sequence). CDR3 DNA sequence: TGTGCCAGTAGTATCACCAGGGACAGCTATGGCTACACCTTC. Translation gives CASSITRDSYGYTF.

The chain has TRBV7-2 and TRBJ2-1, with D maybe TRBD1 (6 bases). V was cut by 6 bases and J by 0 bases, with 12 bases left in between. CDR1 and CDR2 (germline): SGHTA, FQGNSA. CDR3 size: 15 residues. CDR3 in DNA: TGTGCCAGCAGGTACAGGGTGAGCTCCTACAATGAGCAGTTCTTC. It yields the protein CASRYRVSSYNEQFF.

J is TRBJ1-2 and V is TRBV7-9; D is unclear. Trimming shortened V by 1 base and J by 4 bases, and 10 bases separated the two germline ends. This CDR3 is built from 14 residues. Germline V gene sequence: CDR1 SEHNR, CDR2 FQNEAQ (reference sequence). CDR3 nucleotide sequence: TGTGCCAGCAGCTTAGATCCAGGCCCCTATGGCTACACCTTC. It encodes CASSLDPGPYGYTF.

The chain combines TRBV11-2 with TRBJ2-7; a possible D gene is TRBD1 (6 bases). CDR1 is SGHAT and CDR2 is FQNNGV in the germline V gene. V lost 3 bases and J lost 6, with 12 bases in between. This CDR3 has 13 amino acids. CDR3 residues: CASSLGTPSEQYF. The DNA for the CDR3 is TGTGCCAGCAGCTTGGGGACACCCTCCGAGCAGTACTTC. Together with reference TRBV11-2 and TRBJ2-7, the CDR3 gives the full variable domain: EAGVAQSPRYKIIEKRQSVAFWCNPISGHATLYWYQQILGQGPKLLIQFQNNGVVDDSQLPKDRFSAERLKGVDSTLKIQPAKLEDSAVYLCASSLGTPSEQYFGPGTRLTVT.

The chain links TRBV5-1 to TRBJ1-1; possible D gene TRBD1, 5 bases. This CDR3 has 17 amino acids. CDR1 and CDR2 (germline): SGHRS, YFSETQ. V was clipped by 4 bases and J by 1 base, with 20 bases between them. DNA for the CDR3: TGCGCCAGCAGCACCGTAAGATCTGGACACCCGAACACTGAAGCTTTCTTT. This encodes CASSTVRSGHPNTEAFF.

The chain links TRBV9 to TRBJ2-3; 8 nucleotides line up with TRBD1. The CDR3 is 17 amino acids. V shed 4 bases, J shed 0 bases, and the junction held 10 bases outside the gene matches. Per germline, CDR1 SGDLS and CDR2 YYNGEE. CDR3 sequence (DNA): TGTGCCAGCAGCCTTAGTTCGGGACAGGCGAGCACAGATACGCAGTATTTT. Translation gives CASSLSSGQASTDTQYF.

This clone has only one observation. This chain uses TRBV27 with TRBJ1-1, with D unresolved. The germline V gene has CDR1 MNHEY and CDR2 SMNVEV (reference sequence). This CDR3 has 15 amino acids. Trimming removed 4 bases from V and 3 bases from J, with 15 bases in between. The CDR3 DNA reads as TGTGCCAGCAGTTCTTTAGCTTCACCGGACACTGAAGCTTTCTTT. It specifies CASSSLASPDTEAFF.

This sequence joins TRBV2 and TRBJ1-4; 10 bases are a match to TRBD1. The CDR3 contains 14 residues. In germline, CDR1 is SNHLY, CDR2 FYNNEI. After removal of 5 bases from V and 8 bases from J, the junction contained 5 bases not matched to a gene. DNA for the CDR3: TGTGCCAGCAGTCCTGACAGGGGGCGCGAAAAACTGTTTTTT. The encoded protein is CASSPDRGREKLFF.

The chain couples TRBV7-9 to TRBJ2-7; D is ambiguous. The germline gives CDR1 SEHNR, CDR2 FQNEAQ (reference sequence). This CDR3 contains 16 residues. The V end was cut by 3 bases, the J end by 3 bases, with 18 bases between. The CDR3 DNA follows: TGTGCCAGCAGCTTTCGCGAGCGACCAGACGTCTACGAGCAGTACTTC. Translation: CASSFRERPDVYEQYF.

The chain couples TRBV18 to TRBJ1-1; D is unclear. This CDR3 comprises 15 residues. Germline values: CDR1 KGHSH, CDR2 LQKENI. V was shortened by 3 bases and J by 1 base, with 12 bases between the two germline ends. Written as DNA, the CDR3 is TGTGCCAGCTCACCGTCGACCGTGTCGAACACTGAAGCTTTCTTT. Translated: CASSPSTVSNTEAFF.

V and J are TRBV5-1 and TRBJ2-1, with a tentative D call TRBD2 (7 bases). The V gene lost 4 bases and the J gene lost 0 bases, with 17 bases spanning the gap. The germline CDR1 and CDR2 sequences are SGHRS and YFSETQ. The CDR3 has 17 amino acids. CDR3: CASSAVVGGLSYNEQFF. In DNA, the CDR3 is TGCGCCAGCAGCGCCGTCGTCGGGGGGCTCTCCTACAATGAGCAGTTCTTC. The full variable domain, in which reference TRBV5-1 and TRBJ2-1 provide the parts outside the CDR3, is KAGVTQTPRYLIKTRGQQVTLSCSPISGHRSVSWYQQTPGQGLQFLFEYFSETQRNKGNFPGRFSGRQFSNSRSEMNVSTLELGDSALYLCASSAVVGGLSYNEQFFGPGTRLTVL.

This sequence joins TRBV9 and TRBJ2-3; D is unclear. In germline, CDR1 is SGDLS, CDR2 YYNGEE. The V and J ends lost 3 bases and 2 bases respectively, with 10 bases between them. The CDR3 is 14 amino acids. Here the CDR3 reads CASSDGPHTDTQYF. The DNA of the CDR3 is TGTGCCAGCAGCGACGGGCCTCACACAGATACGCAGTATTTT.

CDR3 in DNA: TGTGCCAGCAATGGGCTGGGACAGAAGAACACTGAAGCTTTCTTT. This codes for CASNGLGQKNTEAFF. This chain connects TRBV6-5 to TRBJ1-1; 7 bases are a match to TRBD1. Germline loops: CDR1 MNHEY, CDR2 SVGAGI. The CDR3 loop spans 15 amino acids. J lost 1 base, V lost 7 bases, and 9 bases had no gene match.

The rearrangement joins TRBV19 to TRBJ2-6, with D perhaps assigned TRBD1 or TRBD2 (5 bases each). The germline V and J ends were trimmed by 7 bases and 4 bases, with 14 bases remaining between them. The CDR3 covers 15 residues. CDR1 is LNHDA and CDR2 is SQIVND in the germline V gene (reference sequence). CDR3 in amino acids: CASTNAGTGANVLTF. In nucleotides, the CDR3 is TGTGCCAGTACTAATGCAGGGACCGGGGCCAACGTCCTGACTTTC.